Listed here is a single TCR beta chain. This record belongs to a study of blood T cell repertoires in COVID-19. As for the study in general: Recovery meant two consecutive negative NP/OP PCR tests, professional clearance, or resolved symptoms. Sites across the United States, Italy and Spain contributed samples from acute and convalescent COVID-19.

The participants were between about 18 and 90 years old and came from roughly 24 US areas. Profiled with immunoSEQ multiplex PCR; TCRdb holds only in-frame clones, not every one. Of over 200,000 clones in the sample, 70% to 90% are singletons; the top ten hold approximately 2.8%. J gave up 2 bases and V 2 bases, and 1 base lay outside the gene matches. The germline V gene encodes CDR1 SGHDN and CDR2 FVKESK. The CDR3 has 14 residues. This sequence originates from a woman in her 50s in a cohort exposed to, infected with or recovered from COVID-19 (not recorded which). The specimen sequenced was PBMCs or T cells enriched from blood (not recorded which). The J gene is TRBJ1-1, the V gene TRBV14, with 8 positions matching TRBD1. CDR3 DNA: TGTGCCAGCAGCCAATCAGGGGGCAACACTGAAGCTTTCTTT. This sequence encodes CASSQSGGNTEAFF.